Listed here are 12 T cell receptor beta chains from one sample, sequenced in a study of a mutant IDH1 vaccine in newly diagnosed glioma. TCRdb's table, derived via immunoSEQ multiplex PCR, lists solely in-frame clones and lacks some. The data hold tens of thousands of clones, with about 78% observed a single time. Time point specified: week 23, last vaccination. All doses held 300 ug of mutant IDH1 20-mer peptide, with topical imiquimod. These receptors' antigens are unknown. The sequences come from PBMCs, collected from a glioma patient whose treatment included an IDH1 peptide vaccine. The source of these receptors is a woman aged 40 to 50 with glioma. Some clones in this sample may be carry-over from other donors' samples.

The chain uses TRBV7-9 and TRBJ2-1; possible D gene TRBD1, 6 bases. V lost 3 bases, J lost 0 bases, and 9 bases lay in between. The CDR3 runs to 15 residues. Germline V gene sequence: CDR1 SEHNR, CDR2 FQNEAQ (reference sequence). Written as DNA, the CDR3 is TGTGCCAGCAGCTTGGGGGCAAGCTCCTACAATGAGCAGTTCTTC. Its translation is CASSLGASSYNEQFF.

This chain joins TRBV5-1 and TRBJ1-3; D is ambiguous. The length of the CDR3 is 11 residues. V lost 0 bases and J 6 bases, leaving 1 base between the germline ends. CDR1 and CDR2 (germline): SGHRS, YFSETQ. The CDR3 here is CASSLANTIYF. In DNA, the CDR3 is TGCGCCAGCAGCTTGGCAAACACCATATATTTT.

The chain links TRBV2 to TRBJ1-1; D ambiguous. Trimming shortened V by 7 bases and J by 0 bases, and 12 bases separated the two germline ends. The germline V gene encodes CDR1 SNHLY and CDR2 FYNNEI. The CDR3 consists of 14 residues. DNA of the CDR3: TGTGCCAGCAAGGAAAGGTTGGTGAACACTGAAGCTTTCTTT. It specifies CASKERLVNTEAFF.

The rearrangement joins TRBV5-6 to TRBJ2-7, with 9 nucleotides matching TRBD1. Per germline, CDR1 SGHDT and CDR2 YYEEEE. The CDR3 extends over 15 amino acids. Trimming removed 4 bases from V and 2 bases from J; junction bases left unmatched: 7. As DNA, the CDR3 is TGTGCCAGCAGCCGTCAGACAGGGGGACCCTACGAGCAGTACTTC. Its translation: CASSRQTGGPYEQYF.

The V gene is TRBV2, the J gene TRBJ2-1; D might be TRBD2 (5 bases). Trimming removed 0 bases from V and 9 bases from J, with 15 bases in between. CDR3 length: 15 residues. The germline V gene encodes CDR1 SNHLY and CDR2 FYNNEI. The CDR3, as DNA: TGTGCCAGCAGTGAAGCGGGAGCAGGAGAGGGTGAGCAGTTCTTC. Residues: CASSEAGAGEGEQFF.

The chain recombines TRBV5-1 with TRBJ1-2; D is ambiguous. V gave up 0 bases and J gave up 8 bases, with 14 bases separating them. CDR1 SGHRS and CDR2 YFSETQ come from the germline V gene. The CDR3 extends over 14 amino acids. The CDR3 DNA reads TGCGCCAGCAGCTTGGCTTGGCAGCCGGGCGGCTACACCTTC. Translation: CASSLAWQPGGYTF.

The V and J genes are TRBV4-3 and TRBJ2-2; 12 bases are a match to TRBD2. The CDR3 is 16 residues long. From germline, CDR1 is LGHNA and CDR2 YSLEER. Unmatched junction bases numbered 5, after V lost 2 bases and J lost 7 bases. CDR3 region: CASSQKTSGSVGELFF. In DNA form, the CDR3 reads TGCGCCAGCAGCCAAAAGACTAGCGGGAGCGTCGGGGAGCTGTTTTTT.

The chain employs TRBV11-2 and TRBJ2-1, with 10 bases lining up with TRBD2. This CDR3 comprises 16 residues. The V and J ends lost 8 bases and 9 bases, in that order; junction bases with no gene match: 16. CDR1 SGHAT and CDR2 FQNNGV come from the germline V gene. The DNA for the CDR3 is TGTGCCAGCTCCCCCCCCTATGGGCTAGCGGGAGTTGAGCAGTTCTTC. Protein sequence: CASSPPYGLAGVEQFF.

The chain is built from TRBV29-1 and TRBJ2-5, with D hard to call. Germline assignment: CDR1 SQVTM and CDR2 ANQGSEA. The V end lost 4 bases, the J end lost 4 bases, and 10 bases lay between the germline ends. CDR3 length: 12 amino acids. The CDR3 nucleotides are TGCAGCGTTGTTGGAACTATAGAGACCCAGTACTTC. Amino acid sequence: CSVVGTIETQYF.

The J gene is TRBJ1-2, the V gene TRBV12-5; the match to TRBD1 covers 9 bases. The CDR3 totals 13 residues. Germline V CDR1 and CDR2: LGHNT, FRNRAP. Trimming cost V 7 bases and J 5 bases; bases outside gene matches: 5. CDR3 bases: TGTGCTAGTGCCGACAGGGGGAATTATGGCTACACCTTC. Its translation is CASADRGNYGYTF.

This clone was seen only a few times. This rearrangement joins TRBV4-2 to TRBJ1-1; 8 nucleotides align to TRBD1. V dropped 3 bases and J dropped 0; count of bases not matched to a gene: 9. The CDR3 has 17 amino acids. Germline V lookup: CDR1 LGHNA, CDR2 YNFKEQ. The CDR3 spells CASSQGRQGIVNTEAFF. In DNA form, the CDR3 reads TGTGCCAGCAGCCAGGGAAGACAGGGGATTGTGAACACTGAAGCTTTCTTT.

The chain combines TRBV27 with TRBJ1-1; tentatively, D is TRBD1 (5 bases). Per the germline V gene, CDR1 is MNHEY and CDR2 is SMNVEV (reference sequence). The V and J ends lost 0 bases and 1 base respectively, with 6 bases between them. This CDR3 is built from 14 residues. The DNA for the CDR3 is TGTGCCAGCAGTTTATCCGGACAGAACACTGAAGCTTTCTTT. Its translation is CASSLSGQNTEAFF.